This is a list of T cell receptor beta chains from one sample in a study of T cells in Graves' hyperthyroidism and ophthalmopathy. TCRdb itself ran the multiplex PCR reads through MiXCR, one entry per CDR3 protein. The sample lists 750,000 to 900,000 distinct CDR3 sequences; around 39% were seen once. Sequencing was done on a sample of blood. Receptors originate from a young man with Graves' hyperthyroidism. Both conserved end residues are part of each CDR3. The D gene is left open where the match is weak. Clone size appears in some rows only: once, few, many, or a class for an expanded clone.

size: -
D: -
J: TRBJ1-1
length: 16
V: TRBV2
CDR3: CASSPVGRYEGTEAFF
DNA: TGTGCCAGCAGCCCAGTAGGACGTTATGAGGGGACTGAAGCTTTCTTT

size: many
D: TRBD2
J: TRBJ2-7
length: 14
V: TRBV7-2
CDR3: CASSLAGGADEQYF
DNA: TGTGCTAGCAGCTTGGCGGGAGGGGCCGACGAGCAGTACTTC

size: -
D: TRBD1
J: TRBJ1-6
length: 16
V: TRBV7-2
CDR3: CASSGPGTADNSPPHF
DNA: TGTGCCAGCAGCGGGCCCGGGACAGCGGATAATTCACCCCCCCACTTT

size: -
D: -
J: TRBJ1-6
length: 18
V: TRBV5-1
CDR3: CASSQDTPRVSYNSPLHF
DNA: TGCGCCAGCAGCCAAGATACGCCCAGGGTCTCCTATAATTCACCCCTCCACTTT

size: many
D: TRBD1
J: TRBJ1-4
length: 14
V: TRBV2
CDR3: CASRGGQSSEKLFF
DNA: TGTGCCAGCAGAGGGGGACAGAGCTCGGAAAAACTGTTTTTT

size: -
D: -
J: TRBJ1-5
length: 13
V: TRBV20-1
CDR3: CSANSTSNQPQHF
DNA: TGCAGTGCTAATTCGACTAGCAATCAGCCCCAGCATTTT

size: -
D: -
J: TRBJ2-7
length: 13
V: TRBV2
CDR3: CASRGDLGNEQYF
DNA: TGTGCCAGCAGGGGGGACTTAGGTAATGAGCAGTACTTC

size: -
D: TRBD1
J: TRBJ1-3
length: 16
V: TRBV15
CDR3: CATSSTGTGTRNTIYF
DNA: TGTGCCACCAGCAGTACCGGGACAGGGACGAGAAACACCATATATTTT

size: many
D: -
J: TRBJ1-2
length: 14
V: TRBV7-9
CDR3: CASTAGSLPYGYTF
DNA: TGTGCCAGCACCGCGGGCAGTCTTCCCTATGGCTACACCTTC

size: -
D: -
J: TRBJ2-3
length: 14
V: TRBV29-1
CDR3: CSVVGASGTDTQYF
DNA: TGCAGCGTTGTAGGGGCTTCTGGCACAGATACGCAGTATTTT

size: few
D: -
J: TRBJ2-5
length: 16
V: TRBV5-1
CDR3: CASSSSIAGHAETQYF
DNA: TGCGCCAGCAGCTCTTCCATCGCCGGACACGCAGAGACCCAGTACTTC

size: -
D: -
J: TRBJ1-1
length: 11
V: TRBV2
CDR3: CASTGTAGAFF
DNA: TGTGCCAGCACCGGGACGGCTGGAGCTTTCTTT

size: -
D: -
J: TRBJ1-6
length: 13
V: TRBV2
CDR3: CASVTSLNSPLHF
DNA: TGTGCCAGCGTAACCAGCCTGAACTCACCCCTCCACTTT

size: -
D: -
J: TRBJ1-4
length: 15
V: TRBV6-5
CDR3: CASSVGRHLNEKLFF
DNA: TGTGCCAGCAGTGTTGGACGGCATCTAAATGAAAAACTGTTTTTT

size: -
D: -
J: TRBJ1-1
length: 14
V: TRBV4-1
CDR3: CASSQQGIGTEAFF
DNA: TGCGCCAGCAGCCAACAGGGTATTGGCACTGAAGCTTTCTTT

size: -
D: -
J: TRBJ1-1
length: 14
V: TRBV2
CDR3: CASNELGQGQKAFF
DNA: TGTGCTAGCAATGAATTGGGACAAGGACAGAAAGCTTTCTTT

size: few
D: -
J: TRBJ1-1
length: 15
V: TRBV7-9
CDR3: CASSLGGTGSTEAFF
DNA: TGTGCCAGCAGCTTGGGGGGGACGGGGTCCACTGAAGCTTTCTTT

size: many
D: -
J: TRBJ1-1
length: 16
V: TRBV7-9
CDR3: CASSLPPGQKNTEAFF
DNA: TGTGCCAGCAGCTTACCACCGGGACAAAAGAACACTGAAGCTTTCTTT

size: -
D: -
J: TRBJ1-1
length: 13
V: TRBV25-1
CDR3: CASTDGGSTEAFF
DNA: TGTGCCAGCACCGACGGGGGTAGCACTGAAGCTTTCTTT

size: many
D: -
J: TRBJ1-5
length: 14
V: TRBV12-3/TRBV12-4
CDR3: CASRPGRGNQPQHF
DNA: TGTGCCAGCAGGCCTGGACGAGGCAATCAGCCCCAGCATTTT

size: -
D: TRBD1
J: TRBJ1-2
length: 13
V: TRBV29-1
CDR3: CSSGTGMMYGYTF
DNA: TGCAGCTCCGGGACAGGGATGATGTATGGCTACACCTTC

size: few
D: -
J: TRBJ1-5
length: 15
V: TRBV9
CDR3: CASSHGPDPNQPQHF
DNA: TGTGCCAGCAGCCACGGACCCGACCCCAATCAGCCCCAGCATTTT

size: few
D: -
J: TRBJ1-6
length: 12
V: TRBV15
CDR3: CAPDKGNSPLHF
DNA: TGTGCCCCAGACAAAGGCAATTCACCCCTCCACTTT

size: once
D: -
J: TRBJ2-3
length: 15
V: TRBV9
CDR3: CASSAAPPAGNTQYF
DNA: TGTGCCAGCAGCGCAGCACCGCCTGCAGGGAATACGCAGTATTTT

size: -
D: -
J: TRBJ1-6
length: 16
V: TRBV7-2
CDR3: CASSLELGPTDSPLHF
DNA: TGTGCCAGCAGCTTGGAATTGGGGCCCACGGATTCACCCCTCCACTTT

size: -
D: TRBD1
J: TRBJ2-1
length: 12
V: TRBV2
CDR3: CASREDRGDRFF
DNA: TGTGCCAGCAGGGAGGACAGGGGGGATCGGTTCTTC

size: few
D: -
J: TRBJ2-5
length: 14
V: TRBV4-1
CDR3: CASSQVGGPETQYF
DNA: TGCGCCAGCAGCCAAGTGGGGGGTCCAGAGACCCAGTACTTC